This is a list of T cell receptor beta chains from one sample in a study of blood T cell repertoires in COVID-19. Measured with immunoSEQ multiplex PCR; TCRdb has only the in-frame clones, and not every one. The sample shows about 69,000 clones, 91% of them seen only once. Sequencing was done on a sample of peripheral blood. Receptors originate from a woman aged 55-69 years with active COVID-19. Both conserved end residues are part of each CDR3. Fields, in order: J gene, V gene, clone size, D gene, CDR3 protein, CDR3 DNA. A D gene is named only where the DNA matches it firmly. For some rows the clone size is stated as once, few or many, or as a class when expanded; others skip it.

>TRBJ1-4|TRBV11-3|once|.
CASSLGGDVGEKLFF
TGTGCCAGCAGCTTAGGTGGAGACGTGGGTGAAAAACTGTTTTTT
>TRBJ2-3|TRBV15|few|TRBD2
CATSRGGAGSTADTQYF
TGTGCCACCAGCAGGGGGGGAGCGGGGAGTACGGCAGATACGCAGTATTTT
>TRBJ1-6|TRBV19|.|TRBD1
CASSVRPDSGQGGSPLHF
TGTGCCAGTAGTGTCCGGCCTGACTCGGGACAGGGCGGTTCACCCCTCCACTTT
>TRBJ2-7|TRBV27|.|.
CASSLSTFYEQYF
TGTGCCAGCAGTTTGAGCACGTTCTACGAGCAGTACTTC
>TRBJ2-6|TRBV19|once|TRBD1
CASSTTGVGANVLTF
TGTGCCAGTAGTACGACAGGGGTTGGGGCCAACGTCCTGACTTTC
>TRBJ2-1|TRBV4-1|.|TRBD2
CASSRGAGVLDEQFF
TGCGCCAGCAGTCGCGGCGCGGGAGTTCTTGATGAGCAGTTCTTC
>TRBJ2-1|TRBV7-8|.|TRBD2
CASSLGAGLGDEQFF
TGTGCCAGCAGCTTAGGAGCGGGACTAGGTGATGAGCAGTTCTTC
>TRBJ2-7|TRBV11-1|.|TRBD2
CASSLGRGTSLSEQYF
TGTGCCAGCAGCTTGGGACGAGGGACTAGCTTATCCGAGCAGTACTTC
>TRBJ2-4|TRBV15|.|TRBD1
CATSGRDRGGHIQYF
TGTGCCACCAGCGGCCGGGACAGGGGGGGACACATTCAGTACTTC
>TRBJ2-2|TRBV7-9|.|.
CASSPQLVGTGELFF
TGTGCCAGCAGCCCACAGTTGGTGGGCACCGGGGAGCTGTTTTTT
>TRBJ2-2|TRBV9|once|TRBD1
CASSAYDRVEAGELFF
TGTGCCAGCAGCGCCTACGACAGGGTTGAAGCCGGGGAGCTGTTTTTT
>TRBJ1-5|TRBV28|.|TRBD1
CASSLGNRGQGLPNQPQHF
TGTGCCAGCAGTTTAGGTAATCGGGGACAGGGGCTTCCTAATCAGCCCCAGCATTTT
>TRBJ2-1|TRBV10-1|few|.
CASSDASSSYNEQFF
TGCGCCAGCAGTGATGCCTCCAGCTCCTACAATGAGCAGTTCTTC
>TRBJ1-1|TRBV6-5|.|TRBD1
CASSPGQGWTEAFF
TGTGCCAGCAGTCCCGGACAGGGTTGGACTGAAGCTTTCTTT
>TRBJ2-7|TRBV7-9|few|TRBD1
CASSSTGDEQYF
TGTGCCAGCAGCTCGACAGGGGACGAGCAGTACTTC
>TRBJ1-5|TRBV12-3/TRBV12-4|.|.
CASSLSGPGAQHF
TGTGCCAGCAGTTTATCAGGTCCGGGGGCCCAGCATTTT
>TRBJ2-3|TRBV11-1|.|TRBD1
CASSVRQGPTDTQYF
TGTGCCAGCAGCGTCCGACAGGGGCCAACAGATACGCAGTATTTT
>TRBJ2-3|TRBV5-4|.|.
CASSSGLTNTDTQYF
TGTGCCAGCAGCTCCGGACTAACGAACACAGATACGCAGTATTTT
>TRBJ1-1|TRBV7-9|.|.
CASSLIAGVGTEAFF
TGTGCCAGCAGCTTAATTGCAGGGGTTGGCACTGAAGCTTTCTTT
>TRBJ1-3|TRBV11-2|.|TRBD1
CASSALTGGFGNTIYF
TGTGCCAGCAGCGCCCTGACAGGGGGTTTTGGAAACACCATATATTTT
>TRBJ2-7|TRBV27|once|.
CASISRRGPYEQYF
TGTGCCAGCATCTCACGCAGGGGCCCCTACGAGCAGTACTTC
>TRBJ2-7|TRBV28|.|.
CASSLEAVRGQYF
TGTGCCAGCAGTTTAGAGGCAGTCCGGGGGCAGTACTTC
>TRBJ2-2|TRBV11-3|.|.
CASSHFTGNLNTGELFF
TGTGCCAGCAGCCATTTTACAGGGAATCTGAACACCGGGGAGCTGTTTTTT
>TRBJ1-2|TRBV28|.|.
CASSSGHLLGYTF
TGTGCCAGCAGCTCCGGACATCTCCTAGGCTACACCTTC
>TRBJ1-1|TRBV18|few|.
CASSPINGLENTEAFF
TGTGCCAGCTCACCAATTAACGGACTCGAGAACACTGAAGCTTTCTTT
>TRBJ2-5|TRBV7-8|.|.
CASSLVSRETQYF
TGTGCCAGCAGCTTAGTGAGTCGGGAGACCCAGTACTTC
>TRBJ2-6|TRBV5-1|.|.
CASSARVQGSGANVLTF
TGCGCCAGCAGCGCTCGGGTCCAGGGGTCTGGGGCCAACGTCCTGACTTTC
>TRBJ2-7|TRBV19|once|TRBD2
CASSPDGLAHEQYF
TGTGCCAGTAGCCCGGACGGACTAGCCCACGAGCAGTACTTC
>TRBJ2-1|TRBV4-1|.|.
CASSQARDLLGEQFF
TGCGCCAGCAGCCAAGCGCGGGACCTCCTCGGAGAGCAGTTCTTC
>TRBJ2-3|TRBV4-2|.|.
CASSQTTAPSTDTQYF
TGTGCCAGCAGCCAAACAACAGCTCCTAGCACAGATACGCAGTATTTT
>TRBJ2-7|TRBV5-6|.|TRBD2
CASSWNLAGGSYEQYF
TGTGCCAGCAGCTGGAACCTAGCGGGAGGGTCCTACGAGCAGTACTTC
>TRBJ1-1|TRBV19|.|TRBD1
CASAGGNGRTEAFF
TGTGCCAGCGCAGGGGGCAACGGGAGGACTGAAGCTTTCTTT
>TRBJ2-7|TRBV6-2/TRBV6-3|.|TRBD2
CASSKRTSGWTYEQYF
TGTGCCAGCAGCAAAAGGACTAGCGGGTGGACCTACGAGCAGTACTTC
>TRBJ2-7|TRBV5-1|.|TRBD1
CASNAGTGGPYEQYF
TGCGCCAGCAACGCGGGGACAGGGGGCCCGTACGAGCAGTACTTC
>TRBJ2-7|TRBV30|.|.
CAWSGIVRGIGEQYF
TGTGCCTGGAGTGGCATAGTGAGGGGGATTGGCGAGCAGTACTTC
>TRBJ2-3|TRBV5-6|.|TRBD1
CASSSLTGSGTDTQYF
TGTGCCAGCAGCTCACTGACAGGGTCAGGGACAGATACGCAGTATTTT
>TRBJ2-2|TRBV7-9|few|.
CASSFDTNTGELFF
TGTGCCAGCAGCTTTGACACTAACACCGGGGAGCTGTTTTTT
>TRBJ2-7|TRBV19|.|TRBD2
CASSTAGGPYEQYF
TGTGCCAGTAGTACCGCGGGAGGGCCCTACGAGCAGTACTTC
>TRBJ1-2|TRBV24-1|.|.
CATSDAGGGYTF
TGTGCCACCAGTGACGCGGGGGGAGGCTACACCTTC
>TRBJ1-2|TRBV6-6|.|.
CASSARTGDGYTF
TGTGCCAGCAGTGCCCGGACGGGGGATGGCTACACCTTC
>TRBJ2-1|TRBV28|once|.
CASSSTQGLRSYNEQFF
TGTGCCAGCAGTTCAACCCAGGGCCTCCGTTCCTACAATGAGCAGTTCTTC
>TRBJ2-7|TRBV7-9|.|TRBD1
CASSPRGGDRGFF
TGTGCCAGCAGCCCCCGGGGGGGGGACAGGGGCTTCTTC
>TRBJ2-3|TRBV18|.|.
CASSPTAQSTDTQYF
TGTGCCAGCTCACCGACAGCCCAGAGCACAGATACGCAGTATTTT
>TRBJ1-1|TRBV30|.|.
CASRGQHGTEAFF
TGTGCCTCCCGGGGACAACATGGCACTGAAGCTTTCTTT
>TRBJ2-3|TRBV28|.|TRBD2
CASSLTSGSSDTQYF
TGTGCCAGCAGTCTGACTAGCGGGAGTTCAGATACGCAGTATTTT
>TRBJ1-5|TRBV6-5|.|.
CASRWGPGPHQPQHF
TGTGCCAGCCGGTGGGGGCCAGGTCCGCATCAGCCCCAGCATTTT
>TRBJ1-4|TRBV2|.|.
CASSDGQSEKLFF
TGTGCCAGCAGTGACGGACAGTCTGAAAAACTGTTTTTT
>TRBJ1-2|TRBV3-1/TRBV3-2|.|.
CASSQDPHSSFGYTF
TGTGCCAGCAGCCAAGATCCCCACAGCTCCTTCGGCTACACCTTC
>TRBJ1-1|TRBV4-1|.|.
CASSQDIRKNTEAFF
TGCGCCAGCAGCCAAGATATCAGGAAAAACACTGAAGCTTTCTTT
>TRBJ2-3|TRBV2|.|TRBD1
CASSPGGGTDTQYF
TGTGCCAGCAGTCCAGGGGGCGGGACAGATACGCAGTATTTT
>TRBJ1-5|TRBV3-1/TRBV3-2|.|.
CASSQGLPTAANQPQHF
TGTGCCAGCAGCCAAGGTCTCCCGACAGCCGCCAATCAGCCCCAGCATTTT
>TRBJ2-3|TRBV2|.|TRBD2
CASAGTSGGDTQYF
TGTGCCAGCGCCGGGACTAGCGGAGGGGATACGCAGTATTTT
>TRBJ2-1|TRBV30|.|TRBD2
CAWNRRENWRDEQFF
TGTGCCTGGAATCGGCGGGAGAATTGGAGAGATGAGCAGTTCTTC
>TRBJ1-3|TRBV6-6|.|TRBD1
CASSNYLGRDRVSGNTIYF
TGTGCCAGCAGCAACTACTTAGGGCGGGACAGGGTCTCTGGAAACACCATATATTTT
>TRBJ2-1|TRBV18|.|TRBD1
CASSPRTGSNEQFF
TGTGCCAGCTCACCAAGGACAGGGTCCAATGAGCAGTTCTTC
>TRBJ2-7|TRBV5-1|.|TRBD1
CASSLGTGPHEQYF
TGCGCCAGCAGCTTAGGGACAGGGCCCCACGAGCAGTACTTC
>TRBJ2-2|TRBV5-1|.|.
CASSRLAENTGELFF
TGCGCCAGCAGCCGGTTAGCTGAGAACACCGGGGAGCTGTTTTTT
>TRBJ2-5|TRBV3-1/TRBV3-2|.|TRBD2
CASSPRTSGTKETQYF
TGTGCCAGCAGCCCGAGGACTAGCGGGACAAAAGAGACCCAGTACTTC
>TRBJ1-6|TRBV14|.|.
CASSQVGLGSPLHF
TGTGCCAGCAGCCAAGTGGGACTGGGGTCACCCCTCCACTTT